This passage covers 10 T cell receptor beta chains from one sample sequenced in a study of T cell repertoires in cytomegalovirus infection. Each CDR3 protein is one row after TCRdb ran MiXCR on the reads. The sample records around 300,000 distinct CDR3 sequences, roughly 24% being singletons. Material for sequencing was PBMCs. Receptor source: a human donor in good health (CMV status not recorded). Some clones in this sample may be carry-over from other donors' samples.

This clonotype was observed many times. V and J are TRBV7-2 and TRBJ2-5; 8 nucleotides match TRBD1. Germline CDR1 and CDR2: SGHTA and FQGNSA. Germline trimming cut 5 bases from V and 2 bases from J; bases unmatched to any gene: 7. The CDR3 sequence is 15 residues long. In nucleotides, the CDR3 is TGTGCCAGCAGCATACGGACAGGGTGGCAAGAGACCCAGTACTTC. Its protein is CASSIRTGWQETQYF. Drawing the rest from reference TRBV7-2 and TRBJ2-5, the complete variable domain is GAGVSQSPSNKVTEKGKDVELRCDPISGHTALYWYRQSLGQGLEFLIYFQGNSAPDKSGLPSDRFSAERTGGSVSTLTIQRTQQEDSAVYLCASSIRTGWQETQYFGPGTRLLVL.

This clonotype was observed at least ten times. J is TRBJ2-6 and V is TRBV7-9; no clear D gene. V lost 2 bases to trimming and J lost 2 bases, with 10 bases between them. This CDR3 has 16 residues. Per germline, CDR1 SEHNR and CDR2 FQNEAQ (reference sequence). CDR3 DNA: TGTGCCAGCAGCTTATTCATCTCGACTGGGGCCAACGTCCTGACTTTC. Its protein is CASSLFISTGANVLTF.

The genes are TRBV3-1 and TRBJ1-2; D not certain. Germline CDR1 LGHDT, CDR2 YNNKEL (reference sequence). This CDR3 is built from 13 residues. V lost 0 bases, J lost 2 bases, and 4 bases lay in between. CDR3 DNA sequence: TGTGCCAGCAGCCAAGAGGAGAACTATGGCTACACCTTC. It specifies CASSQEENYGYTF.

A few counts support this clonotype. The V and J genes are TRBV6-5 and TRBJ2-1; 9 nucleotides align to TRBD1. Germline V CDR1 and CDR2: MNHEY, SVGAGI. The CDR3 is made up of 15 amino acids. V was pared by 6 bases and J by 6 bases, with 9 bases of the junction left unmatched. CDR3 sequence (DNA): TGTGCCAGCAGCTCCGGGACAGGGTGGGGCAATGAGCAGTTCTTC. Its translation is CASSSGTGWGNEQFF.

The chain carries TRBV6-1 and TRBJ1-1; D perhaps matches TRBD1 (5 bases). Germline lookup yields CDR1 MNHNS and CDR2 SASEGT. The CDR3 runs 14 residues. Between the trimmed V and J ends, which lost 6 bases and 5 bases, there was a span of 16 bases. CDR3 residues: CASREDMLMTEAFF. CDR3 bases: TGTGCCAGCAGGGAGGACATGTTGATGACTGAAGCTTTCTTT.

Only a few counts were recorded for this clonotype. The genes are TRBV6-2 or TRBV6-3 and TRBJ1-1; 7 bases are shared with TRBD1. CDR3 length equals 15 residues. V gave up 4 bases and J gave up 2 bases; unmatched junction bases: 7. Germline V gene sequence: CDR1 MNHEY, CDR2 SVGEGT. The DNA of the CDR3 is TGTGCCAGCAGTTTCCTGGGACAGCTAAACACTGAAGCTTTCTTT. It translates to CASSFLGQLNTEAFF.

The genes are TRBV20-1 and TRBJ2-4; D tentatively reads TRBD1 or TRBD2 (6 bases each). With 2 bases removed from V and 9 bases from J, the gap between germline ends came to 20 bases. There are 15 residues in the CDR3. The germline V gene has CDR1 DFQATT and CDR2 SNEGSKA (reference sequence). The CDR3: CSARPGEGVGGIQYF. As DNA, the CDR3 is TGCAGTGCTAGACCGGGAGAGGGGGTAGGCGGCATTCAGTACTTC.

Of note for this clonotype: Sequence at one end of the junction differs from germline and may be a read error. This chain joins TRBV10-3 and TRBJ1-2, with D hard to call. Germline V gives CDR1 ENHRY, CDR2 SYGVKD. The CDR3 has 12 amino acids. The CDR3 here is CTISGTNYGYTF. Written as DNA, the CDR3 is TGTACCATATCCGGGACTAACTATGGCTACACCTTC.

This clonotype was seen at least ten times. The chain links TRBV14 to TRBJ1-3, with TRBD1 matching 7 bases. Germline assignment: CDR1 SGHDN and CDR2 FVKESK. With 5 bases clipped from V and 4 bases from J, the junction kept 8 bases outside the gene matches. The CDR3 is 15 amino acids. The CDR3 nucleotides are TGTGCCAGCAGCTACACGACAGGGCCCGGAAACACCATATATTTT. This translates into CASSYTTGPGNTIYF.

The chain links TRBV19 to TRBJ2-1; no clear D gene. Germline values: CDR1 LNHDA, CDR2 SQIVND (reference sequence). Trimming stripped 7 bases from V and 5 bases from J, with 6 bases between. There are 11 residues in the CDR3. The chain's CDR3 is CASTANNEQFF. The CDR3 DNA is TGTGCCAGTACCGCAAACAATGAGCAGTTCTTC.